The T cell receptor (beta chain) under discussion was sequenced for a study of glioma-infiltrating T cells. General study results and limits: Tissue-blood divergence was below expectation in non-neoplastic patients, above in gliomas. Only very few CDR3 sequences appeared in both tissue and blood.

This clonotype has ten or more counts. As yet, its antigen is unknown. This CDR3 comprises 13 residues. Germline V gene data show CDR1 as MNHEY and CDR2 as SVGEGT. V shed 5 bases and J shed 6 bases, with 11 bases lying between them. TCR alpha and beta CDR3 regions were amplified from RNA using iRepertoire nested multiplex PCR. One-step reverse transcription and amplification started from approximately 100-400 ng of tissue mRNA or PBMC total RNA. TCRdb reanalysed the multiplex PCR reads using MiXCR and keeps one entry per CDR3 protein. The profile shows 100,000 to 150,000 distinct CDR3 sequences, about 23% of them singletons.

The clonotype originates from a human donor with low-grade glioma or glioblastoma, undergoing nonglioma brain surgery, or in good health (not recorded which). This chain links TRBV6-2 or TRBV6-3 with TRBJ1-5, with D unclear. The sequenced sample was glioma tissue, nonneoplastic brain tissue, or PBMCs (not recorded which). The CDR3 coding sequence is TGTGCCAGCAGTAAGTCAGCCGCTCAGCCCCAGCATTTT. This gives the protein CASSKSAAQPQHF.